The clone carrying this T cell receptor (beta chain) was found a few times. The data originate from a study of beta chain features in type 1 diabetes. Study context: All of the samples together had 85 million to 140 million sorted cells examined.

The authors reverse transcribed all of the isolated RNA, so sequencing captured expressed TCRB transcripts. TCRdb's table, derived via immunoSEQ multiplex PCR, lists solely in-frame clones and lacks some. The sample has over 700,000 clones, 15% to 20% seen once; the top ten hold 0.023%. Trimming left V 0 bases short and J 4 bases short, with 7 bases between. CDR1 and CDR2 (germline): SGDLS, YYNGEE. The CDR3 extends over 14 amino acids. The TCR originated in a woman under 30 in good health. The sample taken for sequencing was naive CD4+ T cells from blood. V gene TRBV9 combines with J gene TRBJ2-2; D gene unclear. The CDR3 region is CASSVARFTGELFF. The CDR3 DNA reads as TGTGCCAGCAGCGTAGCACGGTTCACCGGGGAGCTGTTTTTT.